This T cell receptor beta chain was captured by sequencing in a study of T cell responses to AZD1222 COVID-19 vaccine. Whole-study results and caveats: Vaccination with two AZD1222 doses was followed by a rise in Spike-specific TCR breadth and depth.

Some clones are missing from TCRdb's copy, which holds only in-frame ones; the method was immunoSEQ multiplex PCR. In the table there are 75,000 to 90,000 clones, approximately 85% of which are singletons. The CDR3 runs to 13 residues. Germline CDR1 and CDR2: SGHVS and FNYEAQ. V was shortened by 1 base and J by 8 bases, with 9 bases between the two germline ends. With respect to this clone: Its antigen is unknown.

The chain is built from TRBV7-6 and TRBJ1-5, with no clear D. The sequence was obtained from an adult who received the AZD1222 COVID-19 vaccine. This sample comprised peripheral blood, obtained 28 days after the second AZD1222 dose. As DNA, the CDR3 is TGTGCCAGCAGCTTAGAGCCAGCCGAGCCCCAGCATTTT. Protein product: CASSLEPAEPQHF.